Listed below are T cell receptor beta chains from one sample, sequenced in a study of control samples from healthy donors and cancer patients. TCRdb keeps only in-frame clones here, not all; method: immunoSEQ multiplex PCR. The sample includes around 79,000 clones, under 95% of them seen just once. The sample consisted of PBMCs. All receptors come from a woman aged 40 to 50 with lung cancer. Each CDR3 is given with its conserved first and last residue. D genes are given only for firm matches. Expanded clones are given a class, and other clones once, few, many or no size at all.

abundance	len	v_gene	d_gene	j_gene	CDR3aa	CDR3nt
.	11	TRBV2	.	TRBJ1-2	CASSEGGSDTF	TGTGCCAGCAGTGAAGGTGGGTCTGACACCTTC
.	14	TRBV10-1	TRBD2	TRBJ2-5	CASSERERGETQYF	TGCGCCAGCAGTGAGAGGGAGCGGGGGGAGACCCAGTACTTC
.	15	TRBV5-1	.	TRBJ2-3	CASSLAGGRTDTQYF	TGCGCCAGCAGCTTGGCCGGGGGGCGTACAGATACGCAGTATTTT
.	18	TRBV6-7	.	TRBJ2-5	CASSLAQEAGAYQETQYF	TGTGCCAGCAGTCTGGCACAGGAGGCGGGGGCATACCAAGAGACCCAGTACTTC
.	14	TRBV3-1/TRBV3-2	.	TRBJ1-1	CASSQWKRNTEAFF	TGTGCCAGCAGCCAATGGAAGAGAAACACTGAAGCTTTCTTT
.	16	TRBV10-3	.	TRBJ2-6	CAITTDRDSGANVLTF	TGTGCCATCACTACGGACCGTGACTCTGGGGCCAACGTCCTGACTTTC
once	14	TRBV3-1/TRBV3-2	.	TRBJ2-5	CASSQFASSETQYF	TGTGCCAGCAGCCAATTTGCTAGTTCAGAGACCCAGTACTTC
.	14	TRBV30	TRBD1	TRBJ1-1	CAWSGTQGRTEAFF	TGTGCCTGGAGTGGGACACAGGGGAGAACTGAAGCTTTCTTT
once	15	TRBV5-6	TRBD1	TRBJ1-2	CASSLAAAGGYGYTF	TGTGCCAGCAGCTTGGCGGCGGCAGGGGGATATGGCTACACCTTC
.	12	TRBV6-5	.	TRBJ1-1	CASSYGATEAFF	TGTGCCAGCAGTTACGGGGCGACTGAAGCTTTCTTT
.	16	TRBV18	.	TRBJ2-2	CASSPIEGANTGELFF	TGTGCCAGCTCACCAATAGAGGGGGCGAACACCGGGGAGCTGTTTTTT
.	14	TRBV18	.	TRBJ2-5	CASSPLHPEETQYF	TGTGCCAGCTCACCTCTCCACCCAGAAGAGACCCAGTACTTC
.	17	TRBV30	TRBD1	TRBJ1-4	CAWSPFTGTGGREKLFF	TGTGCCTGGAGTCCCTTTACGGGGACAGGGGGTCGTGAAAAACTGTTTTTT
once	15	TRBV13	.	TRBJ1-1	CASSGTALNREVAFF	TGTGCCAGCAGCGGGACTGCCTTAAACCGGGAGGTGGCTTTCTTT
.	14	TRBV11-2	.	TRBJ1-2	CASSFTGAVGGYTF	TGTGCCAGCAGCTTTACGGGGGCGGTGGGAGGCTACACCTTC
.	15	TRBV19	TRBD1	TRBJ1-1	CASSTPFGDRPLAFF	TGTGCCAGTAGTACCCCCTTTGGGGACAGACCATTAGCTTTCTTT
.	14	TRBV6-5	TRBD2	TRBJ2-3	CASTGGGLGDTQYF	TGTGCCAGCACCGGCGGGGGGCTCGGGGATACGCAGTATTTT
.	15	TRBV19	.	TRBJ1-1	CASSLGFGANTEAFF	TGTGCCAGTAGCTTGGGGTTCGGGGCGAACACTGAAGCTTTCTTT
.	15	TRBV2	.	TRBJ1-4	CASSDWGVANEKLFF	TGTGCCAGCAGTGATTGGGGGGTGGCTAATGAAAAACTGTTTTTT
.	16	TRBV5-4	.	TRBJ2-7	CASSLGGAPRTYEQYF	TGTGCCAGCAGCTTGGGGGGGGCCCCAAGAACCTACGAGCAGTACTTC